This record looks at one T cell receptor beta chain sequence and its context. Sequencing used immunoSEQ multiplex PCR; TCRdb keeps in-frame clones, though not all of them. The sample gives 55,000 to 65,000 clones, around 90% of which show up once; 13% to 15% is in the top ten. This entry comes from a study of OX40 agonist ivuxolimab in advanced cancers. CDR3 size: 13 residues. V lost 6 bases and J lost 6, with 12 bases in between. CDR1 and CDR2 (germline): SNHLY, FYNNEI. The source material was CD4+ or CD8+ T cells sorted from blood, sampled in a trial of the OX40 agonist ivuxolimab. The sequence came from an adult with an advanced solid tumor such as melanoma, head and neck, liver or kidney cancer. The V call is TRBV2, the J call TRBJ2-1, with D unresolved. The CDR3 protein is CASRPDQFNEQFF. The CDR3 nucleotides read TGTGCCAGCAGGCCCGACCAGTTCAATGAGCAGTTCTTC. Together with reference TRBV2 and TRBJ2-1, the CDR3 gives the full variable domain: EPEVTQTPSHQVTQMGQEVILRCVPISNHLYFYWYRQILGQKVEFLVSFYNNEISEKSEIFDDQFSVERPDGSNFTLKIRSTKLEDSAMYFCASRPDQFNEQFFGPGTRLTVL.